Following are 9 T cell receptor beta chains from one sample sequenced in a study of T cell repertoires in cytomegalovirus infection. These receptors' targets are unknown. TCRdb re-called the reads with MiXCR, one entry per CDR3 protein. Of some 200,000 distinct CDR3 sequences listed, about 39% are singletons. This specimen was CD8+ T cells from cultured PBMCs, taken from culture after CMV antigen stimulation. These receptors originate from a human donor in good health (CMV status not recorded). Some clones in this sample may be carry-over from other donors' samples.

The rearrangement uses TRBV11-2 and TRBJ2-1; 8 nucleotides agree with TRBD1. Germline CDR1 and CDR2: SGHAT and FQNNGV. The CDR3 consists of 17 residues. Germline trimming cut 5 bases from V and 1 base from J; bases unmatched to any gene: 10. DNA of the CDR3: TGTGCCAGCAGCAAACTCAGGGGGCGCGTGTCCTACAATGAGCAGTTCTTC. It codes for CASSKLRGRVSYNEQFF.

This chain joins TRBV27 and TRBJ1-2; D remains unclear. Trimming shortened V by 5 bases and J by 0 bases, and 10 bases separated the two germline ends. This CDR3 spans 14 amino acids. Germline CDR1 is MNHEY and CDR2 is SMNVEV (reference sequence). CDR3 DNA sequence: TGTGCCAGCAGTCCTCTCGGGACTAACTATGGCTACACCTTC. Protein: CASSPLGTNYGYTF.

V is TRBV20-1 and J is TRBJ2-3; TRBD2 matches 12 bases. V trimming: 4 bases; J trimming: 0 bases; junction bases outside the gene matches: 8. CDR3 length equals 17 residues. The germline gives CDR1 DFQATT, CDR2 SNEGSKA (reference sequence). This CDR3 reads CSATGLAGYTSTDTQYF. CDR3 nucleotide sequence: TGCAGTGCTACGGGACTAGCGGGTTATACTAGCACAGATACGCAGTATTTT.

The chain has TRBV5-6 and TRBJ2-7, with a weak D call TRBD2 (6 bases). Trimming removed 10 bases at V and 3 bases at J, with 20 bases between. This CDR3 comprises 14 residues. Per germline, CDR1 SGHDT and CDR2 YYEEEE. The CDR3 here is CASLGGEEGYEQYF. CDR3 nucleotide sequence: TGTGCCTCCCTCGGTGGGGAGGAAGGCTACGAGCAGTACTTC.

The rearrangement links TRBV20-1 to TRBJ2-7; 11 positions match TRBD2. CDR1 and CDR2 from the germline V gene are DFQATT and SNEGSKA (reference sequence). CDR3 size: 15 residues. V shed 1 base and J 2 bases; nucleotides not matched to a gene: 4. CDR3 protein: CSARGTSGSAYEQYF. In DNA form, the CDR3 reads TGCAGTGCTAGAGGTACTAGCGGGAGCGCCTACGAGCAGTACTTC.

The chain recombines TRBV27 with TRBJ1-1, with D possibly matching TRBD1 (6 bases). The ends were cut back, 8 bases at V and 4 bases at J, with 17 bases in the middle. This CDR3 region has 14 residues. Germline CDR1 MNHEY, CDR2 SMNVEV (reference sequence). The CDR3 here is CASERYRDRTEAFF. For the CDR3, the DNA is TGTGCCAGCGAAAGGTACAGGGATCGCACTGAAGCTTTCTTT.

In its sample, this clonotype was seen a few times. The chain carries TRBV6-5 and TRBJ2-3; D may be TRBD2 (5 bases). This CDR3 has 18 residues. V was cut by 0 bases and J by 4 bases, with 20 bases left in between. Germline CDR1 reads MNHEY; CDR2 reads SVGAGI. In nucleotides, the CDR3 is TGTGCCAGCAGTTACTCGGCCCGGGGAGTCTCGGGCCCAGATACGCAGTATTTT. It specifies CASSYSARGVSGPDTQYF.

Written as DNA, the CDR3 is TGTGCCAGCAGCTTAGTGGGGACAGGTCAGAATTCACCCCTCCACTTT. It encodes CASSLVGTGQNSPLHF. The chain combines TRBV7-4 with TRBJ1-6; 8 bases map to TRBD1. The CDR3 is 16 residues long. After removal of 1 base from V and 7 bases from J, the junction contained 6 bases not matched to a gene. Germline-derived CDR1 and CDR2 are SGHVT and SQSDAQ.

Ten or more counts support this clonotype. The J gene is TRBJ2-5, the V gene TRBV7-3, with 7 bases fitting TRBD1. Looked up from germline, CDR1 is SGHTA and CDR2 is FQGTGA. The V and J ends lost 1 base and 3 bases, in that order; junction bases with no gene match: 5. This CDR3 is 15 amino acids long. This CDR3 is CASSLRQGVEETQYF. The DNA for the CDR3 is TGTGCCAGCAGCTTAAGGCAGGGGGTGGAAGAGACCCAGTACTTC.